One T cell receptor (beta chain) is described in this entry. The sample is drawn from a study of T cell repertoires and Cas9 in healthy adults. The length of the CDR3 is 15 residues. V was clipped by 5 bases and J by 0 bases, with 13 bases between them. The germline V gene encodes CDR1 SGHTA and CDR2 FQGNSA. Here immunoSEQ multiplex PCR was the method, and the copy in TCRdb shows in-frame clones only, minus some. This table has approximately 21,000 clones, 90% appearing once. The material sequenced was CD4+ effector T cells (CD127+, CD25-, CD137-, CD154-) from PBMCs; culture status not recorded. This rearrangement joins TRBV7-2 to TRBJ1-1, with D hard to call. This clonotype was obtained from a human donor in good health. This CDR3 is CASSPRTGMNTEAFF. The DNA of the CDR3 is TGTGCCAGCAGCCCCCGGACGGGAATGAACACTGAAGCTTTCTTT.